These 29 T cell receptor beta chains were sequenced from one sample in a study of blood T cell repertoires in COVID-19. Measured with immunoSEQ multiplex PCR; TCRdb has only the in-frame clones, and not every one. Here the sample spans some 210,000 clones, roughly four fifths being singletons. The sample consisted of PBMCs or T cells enriched from blood (not recorded which). Every receptor here comes from a man aged 40-49 years who had recovered from COVID-19.

The gene calls are TRBV18 and TRBJ1-1, with D uncertain. V lost 2 bases to trimming and J lost 8 bases, with 12 bases between them. This CDR3 has 13 amino acids. Germline CDR1 reads KGHSH; CDR2 reads LQKENI. The CDR3 loop is CASSPGRNWEAFF. CDR3 nucleotide sequence: TGTGCCAGCTCACCAGGGAGGAATTGGGAAGCTTTCTTT. Filled out from reference TRBV18 and TRBJ1-1, the complete variable domain reads NAGVMQNPRHLVRRRGQEARLRCSPMKGHSHVYWYRQLPEEGLKFMVYLQKENIIDESGMPKERFSAEFPKEGPSILRIQQVVRGDSAAYFCASSPGRNWEAFFGQGTRLTVV.

The chain has TRBV12-3 or TRBV12-4 and TRBJ1-1, with D unresolved. The V gene lost 7 bases and the J gene lost 2 bases, with 11 bases spanning the gap. The CDR3 is 13 residues long. In DNA form, the CDR3 reads TGTGCCAGCACCAAGACACCAAACACTGAAGCTTTCTTT. It specifies CASTKTPNTEAFF.

This clone was counted many times. The chain joins TRBV2 to TRBJ1-4; TRBD1 agrees at 7 bases. The germline CDR1 and CDR2 sequences are SNHLY and FYNNEI. The junction had 11 bases not matched to a gene; V was cut back by 8 bases and J by 5 bases. The CDR3 sequence is 15 residues long. The CDR3 coding sequence is TGTGCCAGCGGACGTTCCGGGACAGAGAATGAAAAACTGTTTTTT. As protein: CASGRSGTENEKLFF.

The rearrangement links TRBV4-2 to TRBJ1-1, with 7 bases matching TRBD1. Germline lookup yields CDR1 LGHNA and CDR2 YNFKEQ. Trimming cost V 2 bases and J 6 bases; bases outside gene matches: 6. The CDR3 extends over 14 amino acids. The CDR3 loop reads CASSQLLQGPEAFF. In DNA, the CDR3 is TGTGCCAGCAGCCAACTCCTACAGGGGCCTGAAGCTTTCTTT.

V is TRBV5-6 and J is TRBJ1-1; 8 nucleotides line up with TRBD1. The CDR3 covers 13 residues. After removal of 4 bases from V and 11 bases from J, the junction contained 10 bases not matched to a gene. Germline lookup yields CDR1 SGHDT and CDR2 YYEEEE. The DNA for the CDR3 is TGTGCCAGCAGCCCTGGACAGGGTTTGTATGCTTTCTTT. Its protein is CASSPGQGLYAFF.

This chain uses TRBV2 with TRBJ2-2, with 11 nucleotides matching TRBD2. Losses at the gene ends were 6 bases for V and 8 bases for J; bases not matched to a gene: 5. The CDR3 contains 14 residues. In germline, CDR1 is SNHLY, CDR2 FYNNEI. Here the CDR3 DNA reads TGTGCCAGCAGACTAGCGGGAGCGTCTGGGGAGCTGTTTTTT. Its translation: CASRLAGASGELFF.

J is TRBJ2-1 and V is TRBV19, with D tentatively TRBD2 (6 bases). The CDR3 runs 14 residues. V was trimmed by 11 bases and J by 4 bases, leaving 18 bases between them. CDR1 is LNHDA and CDR2 is SQIVND in the germline V gene (reference sequence). The CDR3 region has the DNA TGTGCCTCCTCCCGGCAGGAGGGGTACAATGAGCAGTTCTTC. It translates to CASSRQEGYNEQFF.

V and J are TRBV19 and TRBJ2-7; D perhaps matches TRBD1 (6 bases). V lost 5 bases, J lost 6 bases, and 11 bases lay in between. This CDR3 spans 12 amino acids. Germline CDR1 reads LNHDA; CDR2 reads SQIVND (reference sequence). The CDR3 loop reads CASSFGQREQYF. The CDR3 nucleotides are TGTGCCAGTAGTTTCGGACAGCGCGAGCAGTACTTC.

V gene TRBV29-1 combines with J gene TRBJ1-4; weak D call: TRBD1 (6 bases). CDR3 size: 15 residues. V was pared by 7 bases and J by 6 bases, with 21 bases between. Germline loops: CDR1 SQVTM, CDR2 ANQGSEA. CDR3 residues: CSGATTGRDDEKLFF. DNA for the CDR3: TGCAGCGGAGCGACTACAGGGAGGGACGATGAAAAACTGTTTTTT. Together with reference TRBV29-1 and TRBJ1-4, the CDR3 gives the full variable domain: SAVISQKPSRDICQRGTSLTIQCQVDSQVTMMFWYRQQPGQSLTLIATANQGSEATYESGFVIDKFPISRPNLTFSTLTVSNMSPEDSSIYLCSGATTGRDDEKLFFGSGTQLSVL.

The genes are TRBV6-5 and TRBJ1-1; possibly TRBD1 for D (5 bases). Trimming took 4 bases from V and 4 from J, leaving 19 bases between them. This CDR3 contains 16 residues. Germline V lookup: CDR1 MNHEY, CDR2 SVGAGI. The DNA for the CDR3 is TGTGCCAGCAGTTCGTCCGGACTCGGGGGGACCACTGAAGCTTTCTTT. Its protein product is CASSSSGLGGTTEAFF.

The chain couples TRBV5-1 to TRBJ1-5; no clear D gene. The V gene's germline CDR1 is SGHRS and CDR2 YFSETQ. The CDR3 consists of 13 residues. With 0 bases removed from V and 4 bases from J, the gap between germline ends came to 5 bases. For the CDR3, the DNA is TGCGCCAGCAGCTTGGATGAGAATCAGCCCCAGCATTTT. It translates to CASSLDENQPQHF. Together with reference TRBV5-1 and TRBJ1-5, the CDR3 gives the full variable domain: KAGVTQTPRYLIKTRGQQVTLSCSPISGHRSVSWYQQTPGQGLQFLFEYFSETQRNKGNFPGRFSGRQFSNSRSEMNVSTLELGDSALYLCASSLDENQPQHFGDGTRLSIL.

The chain has TRBV9 and TRBJ1-1; no definite D call. V was shortened by 3 bases and J by 4 bases, with 22 bases between the two germline ends. CDR3 size: 17 residues. Germline assignment: CDR1 SGDLS and CDR2 YYNGEE. The CDR3 loop reads CASSAAPLGSGPTEAFF. CDR3 coding DNA: TGTGCCAGCAGCGCCGCCCCACTAGGATCGGGTCCCACTGAAGCTTTCTTT.

The chain employs TRBV18 and TRBJ1-4; TRBD1 matches at 8 bases. The CDR3 covers 16 residues. Trimming at V came to 3 bases and at J to 8 bases, leaving 11 bases not matched to a gene. Germline V lookup: CDR1 KGHSH, CDR2 LQKENI. DNA of the CDR3: TGTGCCAGCTCACCGGGACAGGAGGTTATTGGAGAAAAACTGTTTTTT. This sequence encodes CASSPGQEVIGEKLFF.

V is TRBV18 and J is TRBJ2-7; 12 bases are a match to TRBD2. CDR1 and CDR2 (germline): KGHSH, LQKENI. The CDR3 runs 14 residues. V was pared by 3 bases and J by 6 bases, with 3 bases of the junction left unmatched. CDR3 amino acids: CASSPGLAGIEQYF. As DNA, the CDR3 is TGTGCCAGCTCACCCGGACTAGCGGGAATCGAGCAGTACTTC.

This clone was seen at least ten times. The chain recombines TRBV6-5 with TRBJ2-7; tentative D call: TRBD2 (6 bases). This CDR3 spans 14 amino acids. V was cut by 6 bases and J by 3 bases, with 15 bases left in between. Looked up from germline, CDR1 is MNHEY and CDR2 is SVGAGI. For the CDR3, the DNA is TGTGCCAGCAGAAAGGAGGGAAGGAGCTACGAGCAGTACTTC. It encodes CASRKEGRSYEQYF.

V gene TRBV18 combines with J gene TRBJ1-1; D is unclear. The CDR3 runs to 13 residues. The germline V gene encodes CDR1 KGHSH and CDR2 LQKENI. V was trimmed by 3 bases and J by 6 bases, leaving 11 bases between them. This CDR3 is CASSPAISPEAFF. In DNA, the CDR3 is TGTGCCAGCTCACCCGCCATCAGTCCTGAAGCTTTCTTT.

The chain carries TRBV10-2 and TRBJ2-5; a possible D gene is TRBD2 (6 bases). In germline, CDR1 is WSHSY, CDR2 SAAADI. This CDR3 contains 11 residues. The V end lost 7 bases, the J end lost 5 bases, and 8 bases lay between the germline ends. CDR3 loop: CASTSEETQYF. In DNA, the CDR3 is TGCGCCAGCACTAGCGAGGAGACCCAGTACTTC.

V usage is TRBV9 and J usage is TRBJ2-5; 11 bases are shared with TRBD2. The CDR3 sequence is 16 residues long. J gave up 2 bases and V 5 bases, and 8 bases lay outside the gene matches. Germline V gene sequence: CDR1 SGDLS, CDR2 YYNGEE. This chain's CDR3 is CASSYTGTSGQETQYF. DNA of the CDR3: TGTGCCAGCAGTTATACCGGGACTAGCGGACAAGAGACCCAGTACTTC.

The chain carries TRBV12-3 or TRBV12-4 and TRBJ2-2; D unclear. Between the trimmed V and J ends, which lost 6 bases and 6 bases, there was a span of 8 bases. The CDR3 runs 12 residues. DNA of the CDR3: TGTGCCAGCAGCCCCCTCTCCGGGGAGCTGTTTTTT. Residues: CASSPLSGELFF.

The sample holds a few counts of this clone. The V and J genes are TRBV28 and TRBJ2-3, with 8 bases aligning to TRBD1. The CDR3 sequence is 16 residues long. V gave up 3 bases and J gave up 5 bases; unmatched junction bases: 10. The germline gives CDR1 MDHEN, CDR2 SYDVKM. CDR3 DNA: TGTGCCAGCAGTTTGGGACTCGGGACAGGTCAAGATACGCAGTATTTT. Translated, it gives CASSLGLGTGQDTQYF.

The chain employs TRBV18 and TRBJ1-1; tentatively, D is TRBD1 (5 bases). The ends were cut back, 1 base at V and 0 bases at J, with 12 bases in the middle. This CDR3 has 16 residues. CDR1 is KGHSH and CDR2 is LQKENI in the germline V gene. The CDR3 coding sequence is TGTGCCAGCTCACCACAGGTGGGACTCATGAACACTGAAGCTTTCTTT. It specifies CASSPQVGLMNTEAFF.

V is TRBV11-2 and J is TRBJ1-1, with D perhaps TRBD1 (6 bases). V was pared by 2 bases and J by 4 bases, with 14 bases between. The CDR3 runs to 15 residues. CDR1 is SGHAT, CDR2 FQNNGV, per germline. CDR3 loop: CASSLNKGEGTEAFF. Here the CDR3 DNA reads TGTGCCAGCAGCTTAAATAAGGGGGAGGGCACTGAAGCTTTCTTT. Combining the CDR3 with reference TRBV11-2 and TRBJ1-1 gives the whole variable domain EAGVAQSPRYKIIEKRQSVAFWCNPISGHATLYWYQQILGQGPKLLIQFQNNGVVDDSQLPKDRFSAERLKGVDSTLKIQPAKLEDSAVYLCASSLNKGEGTEAFFGQGTRLTVV.

The V gene is TRBV7-9, the J gene TRBJ2-7, with TRBD2 matching 10 bases. CDR3 length: 14 amino acids. The trim removed 5 bases at V and 5 bases at J, leaving 6 bases unmatched. In germline, CDR1 is SEHNR, CDR2 FQNEAQ (reference sequence). CDR3 nucleotides: TGTGCCAGCAGCCAAGCGGGGGGGCGGAACGAGCAGTACTTC. Its protein is CASSQAGGRNEQYF.

DNA for the CDR3: TGTGCCAGCAGCTCCCGGGACAGGGGCTACAATGAGCAGTTCTTC. Residues: CASSSRDRGYNEQFF. The chain joins TRBV5-5 to TRBJ2-1; TRBD1 agrees at 10 bases. The length of the CDR3 is 15 residues. V shed 3 bases and J 3 bases; nucleotides not matched to a gene: 3. Germline lookup yields CDR1 SGHKS and CDR2 YYEKEE (reference sequence).

The genes are TRBV7-2 and TRBJ1-2; 8 nucleotides agree with TRBD1. The V and J ends lost 4 bases and 8 bases, in that order; junction bases with no gene match: 9. The CDR3 runs 14 residues. Germline assignment: CDR1 SGHTA and CDR2 FQGNSA. The CDR3 bases are TGTGCCAGCAGCTGGGCGGTACAGGGGGGCGGCTACACCTTC. This encodes CASSWAVQGGGYTF.

The V gene is TRBV18, the J gene TRBJ1-5; D uncertain. Trimming shortened V by 2 bases and J by 7 bases, and 6 bases separated the two germline ends. The germline V gene has CDR1 KGHSH and CDR2 LQKENI. CDR3 size: 12 residues. The CDR3 bases are TGTGCCAGCTCACCAGGGGAGCAGCCCCAGCATTTT. Its protein product is CASSPGEQPQHF.

Only one count was recorded for this clone. The V call is TRBV9, the J call TRBJ1-1; D uncertain. Germline V lookup: CDR1 SGDLS, CDR2 YYNGEE. This CDR3 region has 13 residues. The ends were cut back, 2 bases at V and 5 bases at J, with 10 bases in the middle. CDR3 DNA: TGTGCCAGCAGCGTTTCCCTGAGAACTGAAGCTTTCTTT. Protein product: CASSVSLRTEAFF.

The chain has TRBV3-1 (or the pseudogene TRBV3-2) and TRBJ1-2; 9 bases fit TRBD1. The CDR3 is made up of 13 amino acids. V lost 5 bases to trimming and J lost 8 bases; unmatched junction nucleotides: 6. Germline CDR1 reads LGHDT; CDR2 reads YNNKEL (reference sequence). For the CDR3, the DNA is TGTGCCAGCAGCGGACAGGGGCCCGTGGGCTACACCTTC. Translating gives CASSGQGPVGYTF.

CDR3 coding DNA: TGTGCCAGCAGTGAAAGGGGGCAAGGTCTTTCGGAACTGTTTTTT. This translates into CASSERGQGLSELFF. The chain employs TRBV6-1 and TRBJ1-4; 7 nucleotides match TRBD1. Germline loops: CDR1 MNHNS, CDR2 SASEGT. The length of the CDR3 is 15 residues. J gave up 12 bases and V 2 bases, and 12 bases lay outside the gene matches.